This passage covers 16 T cell receptor beta chains from one sample sequenced in a study of T cell repertoires in cytomegalovirus infection (dated by TCRdb to between 2017 and 2020). Sequencing was carried out with an Illumina HiSeq 1500. TCRdb reworked the public reads: Q25 trimming with fastp, MiXCR clone assembly, productive beta chains retained. Each CDR3 protein appears once, grouped with its most common genes and DNA. This sample comprises some 250,000 distinct CDR3 sequences, approximately 9.1% of them detected only once. The biggest ten clones account for around 16% of the sample. The sequenced sample was PBMCs. These receptors were taken from a human donor in good health (CMV status not recorded). Some clones in this sample may be carry-over from other donors' samples.

The gene calls are TRBV15 and TRBJ2-5; the D is unclear. Germline assignment: CDR1 LNHNV and CDR2 YYDKDF (reference sequence). Between the trimmed V and J ends, which lost 1 base and 1 base, there was a span of 13 bases. This CDR3 region has 16 residues. The CDR3 nucleotides are TGTGCCACCAGCAGAGGAGCAGGCACACCCCAAGAGACCCAGTACTTC. Residues: CATSRGAGTPQETQYF. Full variable domain (missing parts from reference TRBV15 and TRBJ2-5): DAMVIQNPRYQVTQFGKPVTLSCSQTLNHNVMYWYQQKSSQAPKLLFHYYDKDFNNEADTPDNFQSRRPNTSFCFLDIRSPGLGDTAMYLCATSRGAGTPQETQYFGPGTRLLVL.

The chain recombines TRBV28 with TRBJ2-7, with TRBD1 matching 10 bases. The CDR3 loop spans 14 amino acids. V dropped 5 bases and J dropped 3; count of bases not matched to a gene: 4. Looked up from germline, CDR1 is MDHEN and CDR2 is SYDVKM. Here the CDR3 DNA reads TGTGCCAGCAGTGTCGGGACAGGGGACTACGAGCAGTACTTC. This translates into CASSVGTGDYEQYF.

The rearrangement links TRBV19 to TRBJ1-1; TRBD1 matches 9 bases. Trimming at V came to 6 bases and at J to 3 bases, leaving 2 bases not matched to a gene. The CDR3 length is 13 residues. Germline lookup yields CDR1 LNHDA and CDR2 SQIVND (reference sequence). The CDR3 sequence: CASRRQGDTEAFF. As DNA, the CDR3 is TGTGCCAGTAGAAGACAGGGGGACACTGAAGCTTTCTTT.

The rearrangement links TRBV18 to TRBJ2-6; 7 bases are shared with TRBD1. Looked up from germline, CDR1 is KGHSH and CDR2 is LQKENI. The trim removed 2 bases at V and 0 bases at J, leaving 7 bases unmatched. The CDR3 has 18 amino acids. CDR3 protein: CASSPSRQGGSGANVLTF. Here the CDR3 DNA reads TGTGCCAGCTCACCATCACGACAGGGCGGCTCTGGGGCCAACGTCCTGACTTTC.

In this sample, this clonotype turned up many times. The rearrangement links TRBV7-9 to TRBJ2-1; 8 positions agree with TRBD2. The CDR3 length is 15 residues. J gave up 6 bases and V 2 bases, and 6 bases lay outside the gene matches. The germline V gene encodes CDR1 SEHNR and CDR2 FQNEAQ (reference sequence). This chain's CDR3 is CASSLMTGGANEQFF. The CDR3 nucleotides are TGTGCCAGCAGCTTAATGACCGGGGGGGCCAATGAGCAGTTCTTC. Variable domain in full (rest from reference TRBV7-9 and TRBJ2-1): DTGVSQNPRHKITKRGQNVTFRCDPISEHNRLYWYRQTLGQGPEFLTYFQNEAQLEKSRLLSDRFSAERPKGSFSTLEIQRTEQGDSAMYLCASSLMTGGANEQFFGPGTRLTVL.

V usage is TRBV6-1 and J usage is TRBJ1-2; 8 bases align to TRBD1. This CDR3 is built from 16 residues. Germline loops: CDR1 MNHNS, CDR2 SASEGT. V lost 5 bases and J lost 0; bases outside the gene matches: 8. CDR3 DNA sequence: TGTGCCAGCAGTCCAGGACAGGGAAGGGCTAACTATGGCTACACCTTC. As protein: CASSPGQGRANYGYTF.

Concerning this clonotype itself: This may arise from a read error, as a much more abundant clone is one base away. The conserved phenylalanine or tryptophan normally closing the CDR3 is absent here, so this likely arose from a read error. V gene TRBV19 combines with J gene TRBJ2-1; D assignment may be TRBD1 or TRBD2 (5 bases each). The CDR3 has 16 amino acids. The V gene's germline CDR1 is LNHDA and CDR2 SQIVND (reference sequence). The V gene lost 6 bases and the J gene lost 7 bases, with 22 bases spanning the gap. The CDR3 DNA is TGTGCCAGTAGGGACCGGGACCCAAGTGGGGGAAATGAGCAGTTCTCC. Its translation: CASRDRDPSGGNEQFS.

This clonotype was observed many times. This chain links TRBV7-2 with TRBJ2-1; D possibly matches TRBD1 or TRBD2 (7 bases each). Trimming stripped 5 bases from V and 9 bases from J, with 23 bases between. The CDR3 extends over 16 amino acids. Germline V gives CDR1 SGHTA, CDR2 FQGNSA. The CDR3 is CASSQRGRGGLSEQFF. CDR3 DNA sequence: TGTGCCAGCAGCCAGAGGGGCAGGGGGGGACTTAGTGAGCAGTTCTTC.

This clonotype turned up a few times. A much larger clone lies a single base off, so this may be a read error. The chain combines TRBV7-7 with TRBJ1-1, with D uncertain. The germline V gene has CDR1 SSHAT and CDR2 FNYEAQ (reference sequence). With 0 bases removed from V and 11 bases from J, the gap between germline ends came to 13 bases. The CDR3 is 13 amino acids. The CDR3 region is CASSLALGGNAFF. The CDR3 DNA reads TGTGCCAGCAGCTTAGCGCTGGGAGGAAATGCTTTCTTT.

This clonotype was recorded at least ten times. This chain joins TRBV7-2 and TRBJ1-4, with a tentative D call TRBD1 (5 bases). Germline V gene data show CDR1 as SGHTA and CDR2 as FQGNSA. V lost 5 bases and J lost 7, with 17 bases in between. CDR3 size: 15 residues. The CDR3 here is CASSPLPGRGEKLFF. The DNA of the CDR3 is TGTGCCAGCAGCCCCCTTCCCGGGAGGGGTGAAAAACTGTTTTTT.

The chain carries TRBV14 and TRBJ2-6, with TRBD1 matching over 7 bases. This CDR3 is built from 15 residues. Germline-derived CDR1 and CDR2 are SGHDN and FVKESK. Trimming removed 5 bases from V and 5 bases from J; junction bases left unmatched: 6. CDR3 in amino acids: CASSATGAWANVLTF. For the CDR3, the DNA is TGTGCCAGCAGCGCTACAGGGGCCTGGGCCAACGTCCTGACTTTC.

Points on this clonotype: A read error is possible here, since a much larger clone lies one base away. V gene TRBV28 combines with J gene TRBJ2-5; D possibly corresponds to TRBD2 (6 bases). The CDR3 has 12 residues. Germline V gene data show CDR1 as MDHEN and CDR2 as SYDVKM. V dropped 6 bases and J dropped 5 bases, with 10 bases sitting between them. This CDR3 reads CASSPEGETQYF. CDR3 in DNA: TGTGCCAGCAGCCCGGAGGGTGAGACCCAGTACTTC.

The sample holds many counts of this clonotype. J is TRBJ2-3 and V is TRBV6-4; D not certain. Germline V gene sequence: CDR1 MRHNA, CDR2 SNTAGT. The CDR3 loop spans 13 amino acids. V gave up 3 bases and J gave up 2 bases, with 6 bases separating them. The CDR3 here is CASSESDTDTQYF. The CDR3 bases are TGTGCCAGCAGTGAAAGCGACACAGATACGCAGTATTTT.

The table lists this clonotype with many counts. The chain links TRBV12-3 or TRBV12-4 to TRBJ2-3, with 9 bases matching TRBD1. The V and J ends lost 5 bases and 2 bases, in that order; junction bases with no gene match: 8. The CDR3 runs 16 residues. The DNA of the CDR3 is TGTGCCAGCAGTCCAGACCGGGACAGGGTCACAGATACGCAGTATTTT. Encoded protein: CASSPDRDRVTDTQYF.

This clonotype came up many times. The J gene is TRBJ2-3, the V gene TRBV7-8; 7 bases line up with TRBD2. Trimming took 2 bases from V and 9 from J; bases not matched to a gene: 8. The CDR3 loop spans 14 amino acids. Germline V CDR1 and CDR2: SGHVS, FQNEAQ. CDR3 region: CASSLMSGVETQYF. As DNA, the CDR3 is TGTGCCAGCAGCTTAATGAGCGGGGTCGAAACGCAGTATTTT.

The V gene is TRBV7-3, the J gene TRBJ1-2; TRBD1 is a possible D gene (5 bases). Germline V gives CDR1 SGHTA, CDR2 FQGTGA. The CDR3 covers 13 residues. Trimming shortened V by 6 bases and J by 6 bases, and 14 bases separated the two germline ends. The CDR3 DNA follows: TGTGCCAGCAGTCCTGCGGGGCGGAATGGCTACACCTTC. This gives the protein CASSPAGRNGYTF.